The 10 T cell receptor beta chains presented below share a single source sample, sequenced in a study of blood T cell repertoires in COVID-19. Profiled with immunoSEQ multiplex PCR; TCRdb holds only in-frame clones, not every one. Counted here are 170,000 or so clones, about 88% occurring once; the ten biggest clones make up around 6.5%. Sequenced sample: PBMCs or T cells enriched from blood (not recorded which). The receptors here all came from a woman between 50 and 59 years old who had recovered from COVID-19.

The V gene is TRBV5-8, the J gene TRBJ1-2; 8 positions match TRBD1. J gave up 2 bases and V 2 bases, and 8 bases lay outside the gene matches. The CDR3 extends over 16 amino acids. Germline V gene lookup returns CDR1 SGHTS and CDR2 YDEGEE. The CDR3 DNA is TGTGCCAGCAGCTTCGGGTGGGACAGGCCGAACTATGGCTACACCTTC. The encoded protein is CASSFGWDRPNYGYTF.

CDR3 coding DNA: TGCGCCAGCAGTGCCACAACAGGCAGAAAGACCCAGTACTTC. Amino acid sequence: CASSATTGRKTQYF. J is TRBJ2-5 and V is TRBV10-2; weak D call: TRBD1 (5 bases). CDR1 is WSHSY, CDR2 SAAADI, per germline. With 4 bases removed from V and 6 bases from J, the gap between germline ends came to 15 bases. The CDR3 has 14 residues.

The chain has TRBV11-3 and TRBJ2-2; TRBD1 is a possible D gene (5 bases). V was trimmed by 7 bases and J by 1 base, leaving 10 bases between them. The germline V gene encodes CDR1 SGHNT and CDR2 YENEEA. The length of the CDR3 is 14 residues. Written as DNA, the CDR3 is TGTGCCAGCACAGGGAATTTGAACACCGGGGAGCTGTTTTTT. The encoded protein is CASTGNLNTGELFF.

The chain is built from TRBV24-1 and TRBJ1-1; the D is unclear. Per germline, CDR1 KGHDR and CDR2 SFDVKD. The V end was cut by 3 bases, the J end by 11 bases, with 15 bases between. The CDR3 has 13 amino acids. CDR3 amino acids: CATSDPSLTRAFF. CDR3 nucleotides: TGTGCCACCAGTGATCCTTCCCTGACAAGGGCTTTCTTT.

The rearrangement links TRBV5-1 to TRBJ1-1, with 7 bases fitting TRBD1. V was pared by 3 bases and J by 4 bases, with 12 bases of the junction left unmatched. The CDR3 has 16 residues. CDR1 is SGHRS and CDR2 is YFSETQ in the germline V gene. CDR3 in amino acids: CASSWGEGPGGTEAFF. The CDR3 DNA reads TGCGCCAGCAGCTGGGGGGAAGGGCCAGGGGGCACTGAAGCTTTCTTT. The variable domain in full, with the rest retrieved from reference TRBV5-1 and TRBJ1-1, is KAGVTQTPRYLIKTRGQQVTLSCSPISGHRSVSWYQQTPGQGLQFLFEYFSETQRNKGNFPGRFSGRQFSNSRSEMNVSTLELGDSALYLCASSWGEGPGGTEAFFGQGTRLTVV.

The rearrangement joins TRBV5-1 to TRBJ1-3, with D perhaps matching TRBD1 (5 bases). The V gene's germline CDR1 is SGHRS and CDR2 YFSETQ. This CDR3 is built from 16 residues. Trimming removed 0 bases at V and 0 bases at J, with 10 bases between. The CDR3 here is CASSLEGQGSGNTIYF. For the CDR3, the DNA is TGCGCCAGCAGCTTGGAAGGTCAGGGCTCTGGAAACACCATATATTTT.

The chain couples TRBV28 to TRBJ1-2, with 7 bases aligning to TRBD1. In germline, CDR1 is MDHEN, CDR2 SYDVKM. This CDR3 contains 12 residues. V was clipped by 5 bases and J by 5 bases; unmatched bases: 2. CDR3 sequence reads: CASSDRVYGYTF. For the CDR3, the DNA is TGTGCCAGCAGTGACAGGGTATATGGCTACACCTTC.

This chain uses TRBV4-1 with TRBJ2-1; tentative D call: TRBD1 (5 bases). Germline V gene sequence: CDR1 MGHRA, CDR2 YSYEKL. The CDR3 consists of 14 residues. Between the trimmed V and J ends, which lost 3 bases and 8 bases, there was a span of 14 bases. The CDR3 region is CASSQGLTLDEQFF. CDR3 DNA sequence: TGCGCCAGCAGCCAGGGGCTTACCTTGGATGAGCAGTTCTTC.

The chain recombines TRBV6-5 with TRBJ2-6, with a tentative D call TRBD2 (5 bases). This CDR3 has 15 residues. V was clipped by 7 bases and J by 1 base, with 11 bases between them. Germline lookup yields CDR1 MNHEY and CDR2 SVGAGI. CDR3: CASKEGGSGANVLTF. CDR3 DNA sequence: TGTGCCAGCAAGGAAGGCGGGTCTGGGGCCAACGTCCTGACTTTC.

This clone was seen just once. The rearrangement links TRBV29-1 to TRBJ1-2; D gene ambiguous. The CDR3 length is 14 residues. With 7 bases removed from V and 6 bases from J, the gap between germline ends came to 21 bases. CDR1 is SQVTM and CDR2 is ANQGSEA in the germline V gene. The CDR3: CSGAIGPQEDGYTF. The DNA of the CDR3 is TGCAGCGGCGCCATCGGTCCGCAGGAGGATGGCTACACCTTC. Looking up the rest from reference TRBV29-1 and TRBJ1-2 gives the full variable domain: SAVISQKPSRDICQRGTSLTIQCQVDSQVTMMFWYRQQPGQSLTLIATANQGSEATYESGFVIDKFPISRPNLTFSTLTVSNMSPEDSSIYLCSGAIGPQEDGYTFGSGTRLTVV.